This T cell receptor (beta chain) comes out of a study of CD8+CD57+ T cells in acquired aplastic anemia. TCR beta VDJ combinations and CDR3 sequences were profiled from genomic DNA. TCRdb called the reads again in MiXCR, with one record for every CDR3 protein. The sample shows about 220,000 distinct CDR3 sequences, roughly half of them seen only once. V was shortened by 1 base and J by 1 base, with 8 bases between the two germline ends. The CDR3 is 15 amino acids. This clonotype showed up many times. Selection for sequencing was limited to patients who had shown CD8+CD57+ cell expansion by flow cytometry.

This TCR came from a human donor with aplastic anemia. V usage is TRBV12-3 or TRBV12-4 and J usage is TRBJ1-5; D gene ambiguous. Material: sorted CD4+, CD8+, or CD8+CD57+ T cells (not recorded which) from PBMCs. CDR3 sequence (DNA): TGTGCCAGCAGTTTAGGGGTAAGGAGCAATCAGCCCCAGCATTTT. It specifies CASSLGVRSNQPQHF.